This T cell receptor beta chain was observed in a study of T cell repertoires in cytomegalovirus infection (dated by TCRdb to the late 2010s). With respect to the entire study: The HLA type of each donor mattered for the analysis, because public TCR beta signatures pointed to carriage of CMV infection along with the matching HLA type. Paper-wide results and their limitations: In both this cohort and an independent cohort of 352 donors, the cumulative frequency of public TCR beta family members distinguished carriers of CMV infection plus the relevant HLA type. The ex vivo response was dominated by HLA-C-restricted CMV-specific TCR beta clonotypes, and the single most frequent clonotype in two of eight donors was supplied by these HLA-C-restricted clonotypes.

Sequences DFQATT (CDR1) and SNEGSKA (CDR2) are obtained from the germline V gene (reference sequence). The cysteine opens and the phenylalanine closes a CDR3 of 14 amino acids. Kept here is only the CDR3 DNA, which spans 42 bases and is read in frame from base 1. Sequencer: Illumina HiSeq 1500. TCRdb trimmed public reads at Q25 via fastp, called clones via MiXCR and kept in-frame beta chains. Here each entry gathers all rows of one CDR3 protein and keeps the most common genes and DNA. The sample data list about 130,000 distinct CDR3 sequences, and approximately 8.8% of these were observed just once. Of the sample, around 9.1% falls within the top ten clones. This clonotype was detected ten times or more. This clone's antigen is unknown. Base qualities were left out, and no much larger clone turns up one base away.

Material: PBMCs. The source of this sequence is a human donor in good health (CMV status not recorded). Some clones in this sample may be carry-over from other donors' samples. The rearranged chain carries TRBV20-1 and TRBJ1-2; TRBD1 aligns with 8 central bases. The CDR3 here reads CRGTGLSTNYGYTF. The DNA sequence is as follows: TGCAGGGGGACAGGATTAAGTACTAACTATGGCTACACCTTC.